One sample yielded the 25 T cell receptor beta chains listed below, sequenced in a study of blood T cell repertoires in COVID-19. Assay: immunoSEQ multiplex PCR; the TCRdb copy retains only in-frame clones and omits some. The table has roughly 7,100 clones, about 88% seen once. Material for sequencing was peripheral blood. Receptor source: a man in his 70s with active COVID-19.

The rearrangement links TRBV11-2 to TRBJ1-4; a possible D gene is TRBD1 (6 bases). The germline V gene encodes CDR1 SGHAT and CDR2 FQNNGV. The CDR3 has 13 amino acids. V gave up 7 bases and J gave up 7 bases, with 13 bases separating them. The CDR3 spells CASTLGAGEKLFF. The CDR3 DNA sequence: TGTGCCAGCACCCTGGGGGCGGGTGAAAAACTGTTTTTT.

The CDR3 loop is CASSSTGSYEQYF. The CDR3 DNA is TGTGCCAGCAGCTCTACAGGTTCCTACGAGCAGTACTTC. The V gene is TRBV6-5, the J gene TRBJ2-7, with D maybe TRBD1 (5 bases). Trimming removed 6 bases at V and 1 base at J, with 10 bases between. Per germline, CDR1 MNHEY and CDR2 SVGAGI. There are 13 residues in the CDR3.

The chain links TRBV7-6 to TRBJ2-6; a possible D gene is TRBD2 (7 bases). There are 19 residues in the CDR3. V was shortened by 1 base and J by 2 bases, with 18 bases between the two germline ends. CDR1 and CDR2 from the germline V gene are SGHVS and FNYEAQ. The CDR3 region is CASSLEGGRSFTGANVLTF. CDR3 in DNA: TGTGCCAGCAGCTTAGAGGGGGGGCGGAGCTTTACTGGGGCCAACGTCCTGACTTTC.

The J gene is TRBJ2-6, the V gene TRBV19; no clear D. Germline V lookup: CDR1 LNHDA, CDR2 SQIVND (reference sequence). V lost 2 bases to trimming and J lost 4 bases, with 3 bases between them. The CDR3 has 13 amino acids. This CDR3 reads CASSISGANVLTF. CDR3 in DNA: TGTGCCAGTAGTATATCGGGGGCCAACGTCCTGACTTTC.

The CDR3 here is CASSPDRGPVETQYF. Written as DNA, the CDR3 is TGTGCCAGCAGCCCTGACAGGGGACCGGTGGAGACCCAGTACTTC. This chain connects TRBV5-4 to TRBJ2-5, with 8 nucleotides matching TRBD1. Germline V gene lookup returns CDR1 SGHNT and CDR2 YYREEE (reference sequence). After removal of 4 bases from V and 5 bases from J, the junction contained 10 bases not matched to a gene. There are 15 residues in the CDR3.

The chain is built from TRBV5-4 and TRBJ2-1; D might be TRBD1 (6 bases). V lost 4 bases and J lost 12, with 17 bases in between. Germline assignment: CDR1 SGHNT and CDR2 YYREEE (reference sequence). The CDR3 sequence is 13 residues long. In DNA form, the CDR3 reads TGTGCCAGCAGCGTAGGACAGTTGGGGATGCAGTTCTTC. Amino acids: CASSVGQLGMQFF. The entire variable domain, with the rest obtained from reference TRBV5-4 and TRBJ2-1, is as follows: ETGVTQSPTHLIKTRGQQVTLRCSSQSGHNTVSWYQQALGQGPQFIFQYYREEENGRGNFPPRFSGLQFPNYSSELNVNALELDDSALYLCASSVGQLGMQFFGPGTRLTVL.

The V gene is TRBV3-1 (or the pseudogene TRBV3-2), the J gene TRBJ1-2; maybe TRBD1 (6 bases). The CDR3 has 14 amino acids. V lost 4 bases to trimming and J lost 5 bases, with 14 bases between them. Germline assignment: CDR1 LGHDT and CDR2 YNNKEL (reference sequence). The CDR3, as DNA: TGTGCCAGCAGCCTTTCGGGACAACAGTATGGCTACACCTTC. This gives the protein CASSLSGQQYGYTF.

The V gene is TRBV10-3, the J gene TRBJ1-1, with D tentatively TRBD1 (5 bases). The germline V gene has CDR1 ENHRY and CDR2 SYGVKD. Trimming took off 3 bases at V and 3 bases at J, with 14 bases between the two ends. This CDR3 region has 15 residues. As DNA, the CDR3 is TGTGCCATCAGTGACTCCCCGGACACGTACACTGAAGCTTTCTTT. It translates to CAISDSPDTYTEAFF.

This sequence joins TRBV7-9 and TRBJ2-3; 8 positions agree with TRBD1. Germline V gene data show CDR1 as SEHNR and CDR2 as FQNEAQ (reference sequence). This CDR3 spans 15 amino acids. Trimming at V came to 6 bases and at J to 2 bases, leaving 7 bases not matched to a gene. CDR3 amino acids: CASSKDRANTDTQYF. Here the CDR3 DNA reads TGTGCCAGCAGTAAGGACAGGGCGAACACAGATACGCAGTATTTT.

CDR3 sequence (DNA): TGTGCCAGCAGTTCCCTCGGGGCAGATACGCAGTATTTT. Protein product: CASSSLGADTQYF. The rearrangement joins TRBV12-3 or TRBV12-4 to TRBJ2-3; D perhaps matches TRBD2 (5 bases). The CDR3 is made up of 13 amino acids. Trimming removed 4 bases at V and 4 bases at J, with 9 bases between.

V gene TRBV4-1 combines with J gene TRBJ1-6; 9 nucleotides match TRBD1. Germline trimming cut 3 bases from V and 8 bases from J; bases unmatched to any gene: 2. This CDR3 spans 14 amino acids. Germline CDR1 and CDR2: MGHRA and YSYEKL. The CDR3: CASSQGTGYSPLHF. In DNA, the CDR3 is TGCGCCAGCAGCCAGGGGACAGGGTATTCACCCCTCCACTTT.

V and J are TRBV9 and TRBJ2-5; 8 nucleotides align to TRBD1. V was pared by 0 bases and J by 5 bases, with 12 bases of the junction left unmatched. CDR3 length: 17 residues. From germline, CDR1 is SGDLS and CDR2 YYNGEE. The chain's CDR3 is CASSVGLAQGAGETQYF. Here the CDR3 DNA reads TGTGCCAGCAGCGTAGGATTGGCCCAGGGGGCGGGGGAGACCCAGTACTTC.

The gene calls are TRBV12-5 and TRBJ2-4, with a possible D match to TRBD1 (5 bases). This CDR3 has 12 amino acids. With 9 bases removed from V and 3 bases from J, the gap between germline ends came to 9 bases. CDR1 is LGHNT, CDR2 FRNRAP, per germline. CDR3 loop: CARDQGKNIQYF. CDR3 DNA sequence: TGTGCTAGGGATCAGGGCAAAAACATTCAGTACTTC.

The V and J genes are TRBV10-2 and TRBJ1-2, with D possibly being TRBD1 (6 bases). V shed 7 bases and J shed 0 bases, with 18 bases lying between them. Germline V gene sequence: CDR1 WSHSY, CDR2 SAAADI. CDR3 length: 16 residues. In DNA, the CDR3 is TGCGCCAGCAAACTCTCGATCGGACAGCCTAACTATGGCTACACCTTC. Its translation is CASKLSIGQPNYGYTF.

V gene TRBV2 combines with J gene TRBJ2-2; a possible D gene is TRBD1 (6 bases). CDR1 and CDR2 from the germline V gene are SNHLY and FYNNEI. The CDR3 is made up of 14 amino acids. Trimming stripped 6 bases from V and 2 bases from J, with 10 bases between. The CDR3 loop is CASRRDKNTGELFF. DNA for the CDR3: TGTGCCAGCAGAAGGGACAAAAACACCGGGGAGCTGTTTTTT.

The chain uses TRBV5-6 and TRBJ1-2, with 8 positions matching TRBD1. V was pared by 4 bases and J by 5 bases, with 13 bases of the junction left unmatched. CDR1 is SGHDT and CDR2 is YYEEEE in the germline V gene. This CDR3 spans 16 amino acids. The CDR3 region is CASSPPSGGAGYGYTF. Here the CDR3 DNA reads TGTGCCAGCAGCCCCCCCTCAGGGGGCGCAGGTTATGGCTACACCTTC.

The count of this clone is one. The J gene is TRBJ2-1, the V gene TRBV4-2, with TRBD1 identical over 7 bases. This CDR3 has 14 residues. With 0 bases clipped from V and 6 bases from J, the junction kept 2 bases outside the gene matches. CDR1 is LGHNA, CDR2 YNFKEQ, per germline. The CDR3 DNA sequence: TGTGCCAGCAGCCAAGACGGGACAGTCAATGAGCAGTTCTTC. Translation gives CASSQDGTVNEQFF.

The chain employs TRBV15 and TRBJ2-3; 8 positions agree with TRBD1. Germline V CDR1 and CDR2: LNHNV, YYDKDF (reference sequence). The CDR3 is 17 amino acids. The junction had 11 bases not matched to a gene; V was cut back by 1 base and J by 5 bases. The CDR3 loop reads CATSRAPQGQALDTQYF. In DNA form, the CDR3 reads TGTGCCACCAGCAGAGCCCCTCAGGGACAGGCTCTAGATACGCAGTATTTT.

The rearrangement links TRBV6-2 or TRBV6-3 to TRBJ1-5, with D uncertain. V lost 2 bases to trimming and J lost 12 bases, with 14 bases between them. There are 13 residues in the CDR3. Germline-derived CDR1 and CDR2 are MNHEY and SVGEGT. CDR3 nucleotide sequence: TGTGCCAGCAGTTACAACAGTAATCAGGACCAGCATTTT. It encodes CASSYNSNQDQHF.

The rearrangement links TRBV7-2 to TRBJ2-3; tentative D call: TRBD2 (5 bases). V was cut by 2 bases and J by 10 bases, with 10 bases left in between. The CDR3 runs to 12 residues. CDR1 and CDR2 from the germline V gene are SGHTA and FQGNSA. The CDR3 bases are TGTGCCAGCAGCTTAAGGACTTTTCCGCAGTATTTT. It yields the protein CASSLRTFPQYF.

This clone was seen only a few times. The CDR3 here is CASRTSSSGELFF. DNA for the CDR3: TGTGCCAGCAGGACTAGCTCCAGCGGGGAGCTGTTTTTT. This sequence joins TRBV27 and TRBJ2-2, with 7 bases aligning to TRBD2. CDR3 length equals 13 residues. Trimming removed 6 bases from V and 7 bases from J; junction bases left unmatched: 5. Germline V CDR1 and CDR2: MNHEY, SMNVEV (reference sequence).

This clone was found a few times. The chain carries TRBV12-3 or TRBV12-4 and TRBJ2-7; D is perhaps TRBD2 (6 bases). This CDR3 contains 13 residues. Trimming shortened V by 1 base and J by 5 bases, and 9 bases separated the two germline ends. CDR3 residues: CASSLGAGHEQYF. In DNA form, the CDR3 reads TGTGCCAGCAGTTTAGGGGCGGGGCACGAGCAGTACTTC.

The chain uses TRBV10-3 and TRBJ2-1; D is possibly TRBD1 (5 bases). There are 14 residues in the CDR3. Trimming removed 10 bases from V and 7 bases from J, with 20 bases in between. The germline V gene has CDR1 ENHRY and CDR2 SYGVKD. The CDR3: CATAPHQTDNEQFF. The CDR3 DNA reads TGTGCCACCGCCCCCCACCAGACAGATAATGAGCAGTTCTTC.

The V and J genes are TRBV7-3 and TRBJ2-5; 8 bases map to TRBD2. The CDR3 length is 13 residues. The junction had 3 bases not matched to a gene; V was cut back by 5 bases and J by 4 bases. Germline CDR1 SGHTA, CDR2 FQGTGA. This CDR3 reads CASSPGGGETQYF. The CDR3 region has the DNA TGTGCCAGCAGCCCCGGGGGGGGAGAGACCCAGTACTTC.

Here the CDR3 DNA reads TGTGCCAGCAGCTCTGTACGGGGACAGGGCCACAATGAGCAGTTCTTC. It yields the protein CASSSVRGQGHNEQFF. The V and J genes are TRBV7-6 and TRBJ2-1; the match to TRBD1 covers 9 bases. In germline, CDR1 is SGHVS, CDR2 FNYEAQ. V dropped 4 bases and J dropped 5; count of bases not matched to a gene: 9. The CDR3 is 16 residues long.